This T cell receptor beta chain was captured in a study of shared clonotypes between healthy human individuals (dated by TCRdb to 2018 to 2020). Describing the broader study: A few men and two women, aged 18 to 49 years, made up the cohort. Per donor, three plates each were used for CD4 naive and CD4 memory, two for CD8 naive, and one for CD8 memory. Each donor's leukapheresis produced roughly between roughly 0.85 and 10 billion PBMCs. Different laboratories and diverse techniques were used to prepare libraries and sequence TCR repertoires, to increase sequencing depth and limit assay-specific biases. Blood TCR repertoires of roughly 5 healthy adults were deeply sequenced to estimate repertoire size and the extent of clonotype sharing between individuals.

The investigation overall reported the following: Sampling was limited to blood, and TCR repertoires in tissue likely differ from TCR repertoires in blood. Larger estimated clonotype richness was generally found for naive subsets than for memory subsets. Pairwise subsampling indicated that sequencing depth was expected to affect the degree of clonotype sharing among donors. Even with the large sequencing depth, rarefaction of the sorted-subset datasets indicated that sequencing was incomplete. Sharing across several donors was observed for roughly 5% of naive CD4, over 3% of naive CD8, 2.3% of memory CD4, and around 0.44% of memory CD8 clonotypes. Because the study included a small number of donors, the genetic and exposure-history diversity represented was limited. Compared with non-shared clonotypes, the clonotypes found in all four sorted-subset donors had higher generation probabilities.

Comment on this clone: The antigen this receptor binds is unknown. Per-base qualities were not stored, and no clone one base away is much larger.

TCR CDR3 regions were amplified from genomic DNA by multiplex PCR using the deep immunoSEQ assay. Extracted genomic DNA from each cell subset was spread evenly across all wells of several immunoSEQ 96-well plates, with each plate serving as a replicate. For sorted subsets, approximately 0.2 ug of genomic DNA, equivalent to around 29,000 T cell genomes, went into each replicate PCR. Purified libraries were quantified with a Qubit 3.0 fluorometer, sized on a Bioanalyzer 2100, and re-quantified with the KAPA Library Quantification kit. A separate single-read 150-cycle Illumina NextSeq 550 flow cell was used to sequence each immunoSEQ 96-well plate. Processing in the source paper ran as follows. The immunoSEQ output contained only junctional sequences without quality scores, so filtering could not match that applied to full-length reads. To assign V/J genes and CDR3, sequences were annotated using PyIR, a Python wrapper for IgBLAST v1.9, with IMGT germline references. Reads were filtered out if the reads had weak V/J assignments (E-value above 1e-6), no CDR3, stop codons, out-of-frame junctions, or ambiguous translated residues. V3J clonotypes were defined as sequences sharing an identical inferred V gene, J gene, and CDR3 amino acid sequence. Percentage overlap between repertoires was computed as shared unique clonotypes divided by the size of the smaller repertoire. Three approaches were used to assess repertoire richness: RTK rarefaction, the Chao1 estimator, and Recon v2.1 estimates of unobserved clonotypes. For all TCRbeta clonotypes obtained by the gDNA method from a few donors, generation probabilities were computed with OLGA. Sourced from immuneACCESS, this table was stored by TCRdb with only in-frame sequences that have V and J called. A share of the clones is absent; for the studies checked, an unresolved V gene accounts for under half, and the remainder has no known explanation. That table is the source of V, J and clone size, and D and trimming were worked out from the DNA. This sample comprises about 2,100,000 clones, about 92% of them detected only once. The leading ten clones occupy 1.5% to 2% of the sample.

For the CD8 naive samples, CD45RO-negative cells were positively selected for CCR7, yielding a CD45RA+CCR7+ population from which TemRA cells were excluded. Healthy HIV-negative adults with no recently reported acute infections or vaccinations were included as donors. Every donor was a Caucasian adult residing in Nashville, Tennessee, USA. Blood was collected by leukapheresis, and PBMCs were isolated by Ficoll-Histopaque density gradient centrifugation and then cryopreserved in liquid nitrogen vapor phase. Analytical flow cytometry was used to check the purity and quantity of each magnetically sorted T cell population. Each sorted fraction had its genomic DNA isolated and then quantified by UV absorbance on a Nanodrop 2000c. From V the trimming removes 4 bases and from J it removes 6 bases, while the gene matches leave 7 bases of the junction unaccounted for. From a lookup of the germline V gene (reference sequence), CDR1 and CDR2 are LNHDA and SQIVND. Including cysteine and phenylalanine, the CDR3 has 14 amino acids. CDR3 DNA only is kept here, 42 bases in frame from base 1.

This receptor was identified in a man aged 18-30 years in good health. Some clones in this sample may be carry-over from other donors' samples. Sample: naive CD8+ T cells from PBMCs. This sample's cell subset or site label indicates: CD45RA+CCR7+. Recombination linked TRBV19 to TRBJ2-7, with TRBD1 identical over 9 junction bases. The bases are TGTGCCAGTAGTACCCGGGACAGGGTCGGCGAGCAGTACTTC. Its translation is CASSTRDRVGEQYF. Where the CDR3 stops, the reference TRBV19 and TRBJ2-7 genes take over; the full variable domain is DGGITQSPKYLFRKEGQNVTLSCEQNLNHDAMYWYRQDPGQGLRLIYYSQIVNDFQKGDIAEGYSVSREKKESFPLTVTSAQKNPTAFYLCASSTRDRVGEQYFGPGTRLTVT.